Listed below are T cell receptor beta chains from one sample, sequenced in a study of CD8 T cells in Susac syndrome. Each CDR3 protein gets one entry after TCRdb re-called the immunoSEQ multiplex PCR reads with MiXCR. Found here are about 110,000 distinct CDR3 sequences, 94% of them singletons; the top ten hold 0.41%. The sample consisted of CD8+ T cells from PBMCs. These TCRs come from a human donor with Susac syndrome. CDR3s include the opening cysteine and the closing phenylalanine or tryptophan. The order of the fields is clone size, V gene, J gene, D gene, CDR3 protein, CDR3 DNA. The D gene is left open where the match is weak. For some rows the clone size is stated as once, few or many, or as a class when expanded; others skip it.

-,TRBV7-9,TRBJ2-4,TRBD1,CASSLGGENIQYF,TGTGCCAGCAGCCTAGGGGGCGAGAACATTCAGTACTTC
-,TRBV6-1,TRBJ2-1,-,CASSAYNEQFF,TGTGCCAGCAGTGCCTACAATGAGCAGTTCTTC
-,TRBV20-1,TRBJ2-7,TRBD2,CSARDLTSGDPYEQYF,TGCAGTGCTAGAGATCTAACTAGCGGGGACCCCTACGAGCAGTACTTC
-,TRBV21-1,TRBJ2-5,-,CASNGLAGGKETQYF,TGTGCCAGCAACGGACTAGCGGGGGGAAAAGAGACCCAGTACTTC
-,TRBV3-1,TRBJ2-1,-,CASSHPRGEPYNEQFF,TGTGCCAGCAGCCACCCACGAGGTGAACCCTACAATGAGCAGTTCTTC
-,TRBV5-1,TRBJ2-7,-,CASSPKVEITYEQYF,TGCGCCAGCAGCCCCAAGGTTGAAATTACCTACGAGCAGTACTTC
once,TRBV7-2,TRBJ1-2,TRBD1,CATLFRDRGLDYGYTF,TGTGCCACCCTGTTCCGGGACAGGGGGCTCGACTATGGCTACACCTTC
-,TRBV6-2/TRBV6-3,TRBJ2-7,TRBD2,CASSPGLAEQYF,TGTGCCAGCAGCCCCGGACTAGCCGAGCAGTACTTC
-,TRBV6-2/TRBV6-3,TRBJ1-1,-,CASSYSGGVVSEAFF,TGTGCCAGCAGTTACTCGGGAGGGGTCGTCTCTGAAGCTTTCTTT
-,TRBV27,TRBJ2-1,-,CASSLSTRQVEGTMRQFF,TGTGCCAGCAGTTTATCCACCCGACAGGTCGAGGGGACAATGAGGCAGTTCTTC
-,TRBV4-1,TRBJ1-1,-,CASSRGSGDTEAFF,TGCGCCAGCTCTCGGGGATCGGGGGACACTGAAGCTTTCTTT
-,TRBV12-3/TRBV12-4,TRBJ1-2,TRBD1,CASSSTDRGQGYTF,TGTGCCAGCAGTTCGACGGACAGGGGGCAGGGCTACACCTTC
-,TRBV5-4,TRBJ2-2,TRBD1,CASSPDRGPNTGELFF,TGTGCCAGCAGCCCGGACAGGGGCCCTAACACCGGGGAGCTGTTTTTT
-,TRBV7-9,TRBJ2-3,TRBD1,CASSLGQGAADTQYF,TGTGCCAGCAGCTTGGGACAGGGGGCTGCAGATACGCAGTATTTT
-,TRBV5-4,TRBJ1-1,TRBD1,CASSGDRNTEAFF,TGTGCCAGCAGCGGGGACAGGAACACTGAAGCTTTCTTT
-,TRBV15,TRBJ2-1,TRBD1,CATSRPGGTLRNEQFF,TGTGCCACCAGCAGGCCAGGGGGTACACTTAGGAATGAGCAGTTCTTC
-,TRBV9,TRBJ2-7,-,CASSPWGADEQYF,TGTGCCAGCAGCCCCTGGGGGGCCGACGAGCAGTACTTC
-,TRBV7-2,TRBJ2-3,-,CASSLTASHTQYF,TGTGCCAGCAGCCTGACAGCCTCCCATACGCAGTATTTT
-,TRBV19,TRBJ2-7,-,CASSRQGNEQYF,TGTGCCAGTAGTCGGCAGGGGAACGAGCAGTACTTC
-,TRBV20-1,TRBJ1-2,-,CSAQQLGVNYGYTF,TGCAGTGCCCAGCAGCTTGGGGTGAACTATGGCTACACCTTC
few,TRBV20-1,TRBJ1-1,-,CSAREGGTEAFF,TGCAGTGCTAGGGAGGGGGGCACTGAAGCTTTCTTT
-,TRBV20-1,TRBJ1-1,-,CSARFRGEDTEAFF,TGCAGTGCTAGATTCAGGGGCGAGGACACTGAAGCTTTCTTT
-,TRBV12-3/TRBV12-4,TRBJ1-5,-,CASSLTLTNQHF,TGTGCCAGCAGTTTGACATTAACTAACCAGCATTTT
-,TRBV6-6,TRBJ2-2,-,CAIRGTGELFF,TGTGCCATCCGGGGGACCGGGGAGCTGTTTTTT
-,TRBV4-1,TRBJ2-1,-,CASSQDLGYNEQFF,TGCGCCAGCAGCCAAGATTTGGGCTACAATGAGCAGTTCTTC
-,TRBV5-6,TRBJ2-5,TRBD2,CASSLAGYQETQYF,TGTGCCAGCAGCCTAGCGGGGTACCAAGAGACCCAGTACTTC
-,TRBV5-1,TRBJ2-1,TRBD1,CASSFRTGSYNEQFF,TGCGCCAGCAGCTTCCGGACAGGGTCCTACAATGAGCAGTTCTTC
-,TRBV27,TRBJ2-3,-,CASGVFWGTYF,TGTGCCAGCGGGGTGTTTTGGGGGACGTATTTT
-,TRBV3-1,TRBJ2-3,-,CASSQTATSDTQYF,TGTGCCAGCAGCCAAACTGCCACGAGCGATACGCAGTATTTT
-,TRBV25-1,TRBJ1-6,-,CASSESVSSYNSPLHF,TGTGCCAGCAGTGAATCTGTAAGCTCCTATAATTCACCCCTCCACTTT
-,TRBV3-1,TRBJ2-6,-,CASSQVVSGANVLTF,TGTGCCAGCAGCCAAGTGGTCTCTGGGGCCAACGTCCTGACTTTC
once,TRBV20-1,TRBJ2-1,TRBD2,CSAPRPSIAGEYNEQFF,TGCAGTGCTCCGCGACCGTCAATAGCGGGGGAATACAATGAGCAGTTCTTC
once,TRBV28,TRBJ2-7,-,CASSTPTVLSYEQYF,TGTGCCAGCAGCACTCCGACAGTCCTATCCTACGAGCAGTACTTC
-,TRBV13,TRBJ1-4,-,CASTSGVEKLFF,TGTGCCAGCACCTCAGGGGTCGAAAAACTGTTTTTT
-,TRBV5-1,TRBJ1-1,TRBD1,CASSLTRDSLLNTEAFF,TGCGCCAGCAGCTTGACCCGGGACAGTCTTTTGAACACTGAAGCTTTCTTT